The clone carrying this TCR beta chain has only a few counts. The sample originates from a study of blood T cell repertoires in COVID-19. This CDR3 spans 13 amino acids. Germline V CDR1 and CDR2: SGHNT, YENEEA. The germline V and J ends were trimmed by 4 bases and 6 bases, with 11 bases remaining between them. In the source study's methods: The authors estimated nucleated cell counts from reference gene primer amplification. Measured with immunoSEQ multiplex PCR; TCRdb has only the in-frame clones, and not every one. V, J and clone size are those of that table, while D and trimming were read from the DNA. The table has more than 110,000 clones, 84% seen once.

The rearrangement joins TRBV11-3 to TRBJ2-3, with D possibly matching TRBD2 (7 bases). The specimen sequenced was peripheral blood. This receptor was obtained from a human donor in a cohort sampled during active COVID-19. CDR3 nucleotides: TGTGCCAGCAGCTCCCGGGGGGCGGATACGCAGTATTTT. The encoded protein is CASSSRGADTQYF.